Given below is one T cell receptor (beta chain) in context. Germline-derived CDR1 and CDR2 are SGHKS and YYEKEE (reference sequence). Trimming cost V 4 bases and J 4 bases, with 15 bases left between them. The CDR3 is 15 residues long. The sample comes from a study of cytomegalovirus exposure and HLA in healthy donors. Amplification used 60 Vbeta primers and 13 Jbeta primers. Generated by immunoSEQ multiplex PCR, the TCRdb table keeps only in-frame clones and is missing some. In the table there are 180,000 or so clones, 75% to 90% of which are singletons. V and J are TRBV5-5 and TRBJ1-3; D unresolved. The TCR was taken from a woman between 25 and 40 years old in good health and CMV-seronegative. Input material: PBMCs. In nucleotides, the CDR3 is TGTGCCAGCAGCCTGTCCCTACCCCCGGGAAACACCATATATTTT. It encodes CASSLSLPPGNTIYF.